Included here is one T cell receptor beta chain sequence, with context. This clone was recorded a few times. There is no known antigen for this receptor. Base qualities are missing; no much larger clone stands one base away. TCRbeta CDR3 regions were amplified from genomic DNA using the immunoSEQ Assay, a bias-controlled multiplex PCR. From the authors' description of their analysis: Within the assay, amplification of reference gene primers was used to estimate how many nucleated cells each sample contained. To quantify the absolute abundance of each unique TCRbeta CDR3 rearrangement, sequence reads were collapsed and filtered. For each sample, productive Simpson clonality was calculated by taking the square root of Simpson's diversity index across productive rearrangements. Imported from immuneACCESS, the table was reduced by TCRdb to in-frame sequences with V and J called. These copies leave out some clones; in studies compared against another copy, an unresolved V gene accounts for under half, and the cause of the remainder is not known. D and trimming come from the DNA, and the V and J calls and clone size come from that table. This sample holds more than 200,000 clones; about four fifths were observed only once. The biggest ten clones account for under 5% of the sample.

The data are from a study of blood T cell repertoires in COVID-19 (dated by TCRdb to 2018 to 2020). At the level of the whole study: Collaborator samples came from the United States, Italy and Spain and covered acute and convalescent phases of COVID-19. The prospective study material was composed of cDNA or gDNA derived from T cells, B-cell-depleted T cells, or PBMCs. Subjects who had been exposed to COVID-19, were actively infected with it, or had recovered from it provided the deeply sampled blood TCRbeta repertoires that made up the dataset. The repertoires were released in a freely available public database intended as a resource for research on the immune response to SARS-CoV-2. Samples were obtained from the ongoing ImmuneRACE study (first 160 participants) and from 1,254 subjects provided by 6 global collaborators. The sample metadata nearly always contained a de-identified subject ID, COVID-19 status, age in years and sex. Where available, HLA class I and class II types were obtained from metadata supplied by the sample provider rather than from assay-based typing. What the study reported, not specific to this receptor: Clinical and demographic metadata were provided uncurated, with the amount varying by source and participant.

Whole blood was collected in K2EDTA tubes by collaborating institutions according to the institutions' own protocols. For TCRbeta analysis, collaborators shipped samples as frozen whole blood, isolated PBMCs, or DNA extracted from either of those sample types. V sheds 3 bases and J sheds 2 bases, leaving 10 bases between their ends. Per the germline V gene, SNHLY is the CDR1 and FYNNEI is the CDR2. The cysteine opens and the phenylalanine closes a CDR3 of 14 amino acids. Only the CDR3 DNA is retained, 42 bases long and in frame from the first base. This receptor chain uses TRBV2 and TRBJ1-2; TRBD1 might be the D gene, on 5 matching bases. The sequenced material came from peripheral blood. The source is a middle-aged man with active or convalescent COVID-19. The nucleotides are TGTGCCAGCAGTGAGCGGGGCGCCAACTATGGCTACACCTTC. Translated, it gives CASSERGANYGYTF.